The 20 T cell receptor beta chains reported below all come from one sample, sequenced in a study of identical twins (TCRdb year 2016). The library was produced with 5' RACE. This sample was sequenced with an Illumina HiSeq 2000. In TCRdb, the public reads were trimmed at Q25 with fastp and aligned with MiXCR, with productive beta chains retained. Rows with one shared CDR3 protein collapse into an entry with the most common genes and DNA. For this sample the table gives around 550,000 distinct CDR3 sequences, of which roughly 15% were detected only once. The ten largest clones take up roughly 0.46% of the sample. These data were also filed under a second study, of yellow fever vaccine responses in identical twins.

Sequences were obtained from CD4+ T cells sorted from blood. These receptors were collected from a young woman in good health.

This chain uses TRBV6-1 with TRBJ1-1; weak D call: TRBD1 (6 bases). Germline CDR1 and CDR2: MNHNS and SASEGT. The CDR3 has 14 residues. V was clipped by 3 bases and J by 4 bases, with 12 bases between them. DNA for the CDR3: TGTGCCAGCAGTGATCCCGGACAGTTCACTGAAGCTTTCTTT. Its protein product is CASSDPGQFTEAFF.

In this sample, this clonotype turned up a few times. This chain uses TRBV20-1 with TRBJ1-1; TRBD1 agrees at 7 bases. CDR3 length: 14 amino acids. V shed 3 bases and J 1 base; nucleotides not matched to a gene: 5. The germline V gene has CDR1 DFQATT and CDR2 SNEGSKA (reference sequence). CDR3 sequence: CSARTGQTNTEAFF. CDR3 sequence (DNA): TGCAGTGCTAGGACGGGACAGACGAACACTGAAGCTTTCTTT.

The chain links TRBV5-1 to TRBJ2-2, with TRBD2 as a possible D gene (5 bases). CDR1 and CDR2 from the germline V gene are SGHRS and YFSETQ. The V and J ends lost 1 base and 6 bases respectively, with 10 bases between them. This CDR3 spans 14 amino acids. The DNA of the CDR3 is TGCGCCAGCAGCTTGTTTCGGGAAGCCGGGGAGCTGTTTTTT. As protein: CASSLFREAGELFF.

The gene calls are TRBV10-2 and TRBJ2-7; 8 bases are a match to TRBD2. The germline V gene encodes CDR1 WSHSY and CDR2 SAAADI. The ends lost 2 bases at V and 4 bases at J; junction bases unmatched: 13. The CDR3 has 17 amino acids. Here the CDR3 reads CASSEGWVLAETYEQYF. The DNA of the CDR3 is TGCGCCAGCAGTGAGGGGTGGGTACTAGCGGAGACATACGAGCAGTACTTC.

The CDR3 DNA is TGTGCCAGCAGCCAAGAAGGCTCCACGGGAGGAGCTTTCTTT. Its translation is CASSQEGSTGGAFF. This chain connects TRBV3-1 to TRBJ1-1, with no clear D. CDR1 is LGHDT and CDR2 is YNNKEL in the germline V gene (reference sequence). Trimming shortened V by 0 bases and J by 10 bases, and 15 bases separated the two germline ends. CDR3 length equals 14 residues. Full variable domain (remainder filled in from reference TRBV3-1 and TRBJ1-1): DTAVSQTPKYLVTQMGNDKSIKCEQNLGHDTMYWYKQDSKKFLKIMFSYNNKELIINETVPNRFSPKSPDKAHLNLHINSLELGDSAVYFCASSQEGSTGGAFFGQGTRLTVV.

This chain joins TRBV9 and TRBJ2-2; the D gene could be TRBD1 or TRBD2 (5 bases each). Germline loops: CDR1 SGDLS, CDR2 YYNGEE. V gave up 4 bases and J gave up 3 bases, with 19 bases separating them. The CDR3 is 17 amino acids. DNA of the CDR3: TGTGCCAGCAGCCCCTCCTACCTTGGGGGATACACCGGGGAGCTGTTTTTT. Amino acid sequence: CASSPSYLGGYTGELFF.

The rearrangement links TRBV20-1 to TRBJ2-5, with a possible D match to TRBD1 (6 bases). CDR3 length equals 12 residues. Germline assignment: CDR1 DFQATT and CDR2 SNEGSKA (reference sequence). Trimming cost V 6 bases and J 3 bases, with 11 bases left between them. CDR3 protein: CSAPGQKETQYF. In nucleotides, the CDR3 is TGCAGTGCCCCCGGACAGAAAGAGACCCAGTACTTC.

CDR3 sequence (DNA): TGTGCCAGCACTCGCTGGGCGGGGGGCAACAATGAGCAGTTCTTC. Its protein product is CASTRWAGGNNEQFF. The J gene is TRBJ2-1, the V gene TRBV27, with 8 bases identical to TRBD2. This CDR3 contains 15 residues. J was trimmed by 5 bases and V by 7 bases; bases with no gene match: 10. Germline assignment: CDR1 MNHEY and CDR2 SMNVEV (reference sequence).

This clonotype was detected a few times. V usage is TRBV5-1 and J usage is TRBJ2-7, with 7 positions matching TRBD2. CDR3 length equals 16 residues. Looked up from germline, CDR1 is SGHRS and CDR2 is YFSETQ. Unmatched junction bases numbered 7, after V lost 0 bases and J lost 1 base. The CDR3 DNA reads as TGCGCCAGCAGCTTGGCCGCGTCTAGCGGTTCCTACGAGCAGTACTTC. Translation gives CASSLAASSGSYEQYF.

The chain carries TRBV12-3 or TRBV12-4 and TRBJ1-5; a possible D gene is TRBD1 (5 bases). The V end was cut by 6 bases, the J end by 0 bases, with 18 bases between. The CDR3 is 17 residues long. CDR3 coding DNA: TGTGCCAGCAGCCAGAGTTGGGACGGAACTAGCAATCAGCCCCAGCATTTT. Protein product: CASSQSWDGTSNQPQHF.

The chain recombines TRBV20-1 with TRBJ2-5; 12 positions match TRBD2. The CDR3 length is 15 residues. Germline lookup yields CDR1 DFQATT and CDR2 SNEGSKA (reference sequence). The J segment lost 4 bases and the V segment lost 6 bases, leaving 9 bases of the junction unmatched. The CDR3 DNA reads TGCAGTGCCGAAGGGGGACTAGCGGGCGCAGAGACCCAGTACTTC. Encoded protein: CSAEGGLAGAETQYF.

This clonotype is a singleton in its sample. V and J are TRBV6-1 and TRBJ2-7; 11 bases match TRBD1. V trimming: 0 bases; J trimming: 6 bases; junction bases outside the gene matches: 7. Germline V CDR1 and CDR2: MNHNS, SASEGT. The CDR3 has 16 residues. The CDR3 DNA reads TGTGCCAGCAGTGAAGCTGGGACAGGGGGTTTCGGCGAGCAGTACGTC. It is translated as CASSEAGTGGFGEQYV.

The chain uses TRBV5-1 and TRBJ1-2, with D maybe TRBD1 (6 bases). The ends were cut back, 4 bases at V and 5 bases at J, with 15 bases in the middle. CDR1 is SGHRS, CDR2 YFSETQ, per germline. The CDR3 is made up of 14 amino acids. CDR3 nucleotides: TGCGCCAGCAGCCCACAACAGGGCGGGTATGGCTACACCTTC. Its protein product is CASSPQQGGYGYTF.

Written as DNA, the CDR3 is TGTGCCAGCAGCTTAGAGTTACTAGCGGGGGCCCACTCTGGGGCCAACGTCCTGACTTTC. Protein product: CASSLELLAGAHSGANVLTF. The rearrangement uses TRBV11-1 and TRBJ2-6; TRBD2 matches 11 bases. CDR3 length: 20 amino acids. Germline V lookup: CDR1 SGHAT, CDR2 FQDESV (reference sequence). Trimming cost V 1 base and J 0 bases; bases outside gene matches: 8.

The chain employs TRBV12-3 or TRBV12-4 and TRBJ2-7, with 10 bases matching TRBD2. CDR3 length: 17 amino acids. Unmatched junction bases numbered 8, after V lost 1 base and J lost 2 bases. The CDR3 coding sequence is TGTGCCAGCAGTTTAGGGCCTCCTAGCGGGAGCCCCTACGAGCAGTACTTC. This sequence encodes CASSLGPPSGSPYEQYF.

A few counts support this clonotype. The rearrangement joins TRBV11-2 to TRBJ2-3; TRBD1 is a possible D gene (5 bases). The CDR3 sequence is 16 residues long. Trimming pared 2 bases from V and 0 bases from J, leaving 12 bases between. Germline loops: CDR1 SGHAT, CDR2 FQNNGV. The DNA of the CDR3 is TGTGCCAGCAGCTTATACCTCAGGGTCAGCACAGATACGCAGTATTTT. It encodes CASSLYLRVSTDTQYF.

The sample holds a few counts of this clonotype. The gene calls are TRBV20-1 and TRBJ2-1, with no clear D. Trimming took off 6 bases at V and 1 base at J, with 13 bases between the two ends. CDR1 is DFQATT and CDR2 is SNEGSKA in the germline V gene (reference sequence). The CDR3 totals 14 residues. This chain's CDR3 is CSAPRSFSYNEQFF. As DNA, the CDR3 is TGCAGTGCGCCCCGCTCTTTTTCCTACAATGAGCAGTTCTTC.

This clonotype has only a few counts. This rearrangement joins TRBV5-1 to TRBJ1-4; 8 bases align to TRBD1. The CDR3 extends over 14 amino acids. CDR1 SGHRS and CDR2 YFSETQ come from the germline V gene. V lost 4 bases to trimming and J lost 4 bases; unmatched junction nucleotides: 3. The CDR3: CASSGTGYNEKLFF. The CDR3 DNA follows: TGCGCCAGCAGCGGGACAGGCTATAATGAAAAACTGTTTTTT. Combining the CDR3 with reference TRBV5-1 and TRBJ1-4 gives the whole variable domain KAGVTQTPRYLIKTRGQQVTLSCSPISGHRSVSWYQQTPGQGLQFLFEYFSETQRNKGNFPGRFSGRQFSNSRSEMNVSTLELGDSALYLCASSGTGYNEKLFFGSGTQLSVL.

The rearrangement joins TRBV18 to TRBJ2-5; 8 bases agree with TRBD1. Losses at the gene ends were 3 bases for V and 4 bases for J; bases not matched to a gene: 16. Germline values: CDR1 KGHSH, CDR2 LQKENI. The CDR3 has 18 residues. In DNA form, the CDR3 reads TGTGCCAGCTCACCCCTACCCCAAACAGGGGGGAAGATAGAGACCCAGTACTTC. It specifies CASSPLPQTGGKIETQYF.

This chain uses TRBV7-3 with TRBJ2-1; D is undetermined. Germline V gives CDR1 SGHTA, CDR2 FQGTGA. V was shortened by 2 bases and J by 5 bases, with 19 bases between the two germline ends. The CDR3 is 17 amino acids. DNA of the CDR3: TGTGCCAGCAGCTTAGTATCAGGTAGCCCCGGCCACAATGAGCAGTTCTTC. This sequence encodes CASSLVSGSPGHNEQFF.